The clone carrying this T cell receptor beta chain has just a few counts. The antigen is not known. The sample originates from a study of blood T cells in healthy people across ages. Study-level findings and limits: Older age went with lower TCR beta diversity per million T cells, in a roughly linear way.

Primers used in a second PCR of about 6 to 11 cycles were a sample-barcoded 5' primer and a J-beta primer mix. Each CDR3 protein gets one entry after TCRdb re-called the 5' RACE reads with MiXCR. The sample has about 720,000 distinct CDR3 sequences, around 25% seen once. Separately, the same data were catalogued under a study of T cells of mothers and their children. This second study says: Related mother-child pairs shared marginally more repertoire than unrelated pairs, though not significantly.

This sequence was found in a boy between 10 and 17 years old in good health. Sequences were obtained from blood.

CDR3 protein: CASSKGSSYNSPLHF. The CDR3 DNA follows: TGCGCCAGCAGCAAAGGGAGCTCCTATAATTCACCCCTCCACTTT. V gene TRBV5-1 combines with J gene TRBJ1-6; D remains unclear. This CDR3 contains 15 residues. CDR1 SGHRS and CDR2 YFSETQ come from the germline V gene. V lost 4 bases and J lost 0, with 8 bases in between. The full variable domain, rest sourced from reference TRBV5-1 and TRBJ1-6, is KAGVTQTPRYLIKTRGQQVTLSCSPISGHRSVSWYQQTPGQGLQFLFEYFSETQRNKGNFPGRFSGRQFSNSRSEMNVSTLELGDSALYLCASSKGSSYNSPLHFGNGTRLTVT.